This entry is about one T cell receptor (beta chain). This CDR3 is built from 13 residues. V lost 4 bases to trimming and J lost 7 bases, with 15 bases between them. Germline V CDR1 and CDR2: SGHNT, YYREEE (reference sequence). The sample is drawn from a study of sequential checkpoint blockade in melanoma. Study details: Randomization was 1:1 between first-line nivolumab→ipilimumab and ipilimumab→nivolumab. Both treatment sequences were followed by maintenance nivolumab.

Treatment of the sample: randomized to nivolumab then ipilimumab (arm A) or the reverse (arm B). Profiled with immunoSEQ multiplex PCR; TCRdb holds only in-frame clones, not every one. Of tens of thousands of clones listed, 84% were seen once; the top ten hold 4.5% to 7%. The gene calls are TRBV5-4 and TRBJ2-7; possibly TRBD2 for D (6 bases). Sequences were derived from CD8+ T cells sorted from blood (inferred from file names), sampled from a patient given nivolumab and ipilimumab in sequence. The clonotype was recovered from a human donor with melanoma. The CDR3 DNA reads TGTGCCAGCAGCGTGACTAGAGCGAGGGAGCAGTACTTC. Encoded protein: CASSVTRAREQYF. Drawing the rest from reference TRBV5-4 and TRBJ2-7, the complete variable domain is ETGVTQSPTHLIKTRGQQVTLRCSSQSGHNTVSWYQQALGQGPQFIFQYYREEENGRGNFPPRFSGLQFPNYSSELNVNALELDDSALYLCASSVTRAREQYFGPGTRLTVT.